This entry lists 2 T cell receptor beta chains sequenced from one sample in a study of spatial heterogeneity in lung cancer (dated by TCRdb to 2018 to 2020). The receptor library was made with 5' RACE. Instrument used: NextSeq 500. TCRdb took the public reads, trimmed them with fastp at Q25, ran MiXCR for clone calling and kept in-frame beta chains. Rows matching on CDR3 protein sequence are summarized as one entry with the most common DNA and genes. Within this sample are about 82,000 distinct CDR3 sequences, with around 12% of them counted one time only. The top ten clonotypes cover roughly 4.2% of the sample. Interpreted using the paper, the time point label stands for: sample taken at primary tumor resection. TCR sequencing used whole RNA extracted from tumor and nontumor lung tissue, or from cryopreserved PBMC samples, without cell sorting. The sample was PBMCs, taken at surgery. These receptors all stem from a male donor with early-stage non-small cell lung cancer.

This clonotype was seen a handful of times. This chain links TRBV19 with TRBJ2-4, with D maybe TRBD2 (6 bases). Germline lookup yields CDR1 LNHDA and CDR2 SQIVND (reference sequence). The CDR3 totals 15 residues. Trimming pared 5 bases from V and 7 bases from J, leaving 18 bases between. CDR3 amino acids: CASSQTRLTGNIQYF. Written as DNA, the CDR3 is TGTGCCAGTAGTCAGACTAGGCTGACGGGGAACATTCAGTACTTC.

This clonotype showed up just once. The rearrangement uses TRBV28 and TRBJ1-3; D is ambiguous. Per germline, CDR1 MDHEN and CDR2 SYDVKM. V lost 5 bases and J lost 5, with 16 bases in between. The CDR3 totals 15 residues. CDR3 DNA sequence: TGTGCCAGCAGTCGCCGACCCACTGGCAGAAACACCATATATTTT. This gives the protein CASSRRPTGRNTIYF. Full variable domain (rest looked up from reference TRBV28 and TRBJ1-3): DVKVTQSSRYLVKRTGEKVFLECVQDMDHENMFWYRQDPGLGLRLIYFSYDVKMKEKGDIPEGYSVSREKKERFSLILESASTNQTSMYLCASSRRPTGRNTIYFGEGSWLTVV.